A selection of T cell receptor beta chains follows, all from one sample in a study of shared clonotypes between healthy human individuals. Generated by immunoSEQ multiplex PCR, the TCRdb table keeps only in-frame clones and is missing some. This sample yields millions of clones, of which approximately 95% are seen a single time; roughly 1% belongs to the top ten. Sequenced input: naive CD8+ T cells sorted from blood. All receptors derive from a man younger than 30 in good health. Both conserved end residues are part of each CDR3. The D gene is left open where the match is weak. Rows give clone size only sometimes, using once, few, many, or a class for an expanded clone.

v_gene,abundance,d_gene,j_gene,CDR3aa,CDR3nt
TRBV28,NA,NA,TRBJ2-5,CASSLYGGILKETQYF,TGTGCCAGCAGTTTATACGGCGGGATTTTGAAGGAGACCCAGTACTTC
TRBV6-5,NA,NA,TRBJ1-4,CASSYSSIGGGKLFF,TGTGCCAGCAGTTACTCGAGTATTGGGGGGGGAAAACTGTTTTTT
TRBV10-3,NA,NA,TRBJ1-1,CAISEPSSQSEAFF,TGTGCCATCAGTGAGCCGTCCAGCCAGTCCGAAGCTTTCTTT
TRBV10-3,NA,TRBD1,TRBJ2-6,CAISPDRESGANVLTF,TGTGCCATCAGTCCAGACAGGGAATCTGGGGCCAACGTCCTGACTTTC
TRBV2,once,TRBD1,TRBJ2-3,CASSDRVGTDTQYF,TGTGCCAGCAGCGACAGGGTAGGGACAGATACGCAGTATTTT
TRBV7-9,NA,NA,TRBJ2-7,CASSLPEKGYEQYF,TGTGCCAGCAGCTTACCCGAGAAGGGCTACGAGCAGTACTTC
TRBV2,NA,TRBD1,TRBJ2-7,CAIYRGSYEQYF,TGTGCCATATACAGGGGGTCCTACGAGCAGTACTTC
TRBV5-1,NA,NA,TRBJ2-2,CASTVGNTGELFF,TGCGCCAGCACGGTCGGGAACACCGGGGAGCTGTTTTTT
TRBV9,NA,TRBD1,TRBJ2-2,CASSVVGQGTGELFF,TGTGCCAGCAGCGTAGTGGGACAGGGGACCGGGGAGCTGTTTTTT
TRBV4-3,NA,TRBD2,TRBJ2-5,CASSQSGLAGTQETQYF,TGCGCCAGCAGCCAATCCGGACTAGCGGGGACCCAAGAGACCCAGTACTTC
TRBV9,NA,TRBD1,TRBJ2-7,CASSEGQGGDYEQYF,TGTGCCAGCAGCGAGGGACAGGGTGGTGATTACGAGCAGTACTTC
TRBV6-5,NA,TRBD1,TRBJ2-5,CASSYTLGQGETQYF,TGTGCCAGCAGTTACACGCTAGGACAGGGAGAGACCCAGTACTTC
TRBV7-9,NA,NA,TRBJ2-7,CASSLDYEQYF,TGTGCCAGCAGCCTCGACTACGAGCAGTACTTC
TRBV5-6,NA,NA,TRBJ1-1,CASSFKGGTEAFF,TGTGCCAGCAGCTTCAAAGGGGGCACTGAAGCTTTCTTT
TRBV7-2,NA,NA,TRBJ2-1,CASSDGGLYNEQFF,TGTGCCAGCAGCGACGGGGGCCTTTACAATGAGCAGTTCTTC
TRBV5-1,NA,NA,TRBJ2-7,CASSLVRDSYEQYF,TGCGCCAGCAGCTTGGTCAGGGACTCCTACGAGCAGTACTTC
TRBV7-9,NA,NA,TRBJ1-1,CASSLDVGAVEAFF,TGTGCCAGCAGCTTAGATGTGGGGGCTGTTGAAGCTTTCTTT
TRBV5-6,NA,NA,TRBJ2-7,CASSFETSMFAQYF,TGTGCCAGCAGCTTCGAGACTAGTATGTTCGCGCAGTACTTC
TRBV27,NA,TRBD2,TRBJ2-3,CASSLLAPSGTDTQYF,TGTGCCAGCAGTTTACTAGCGCCTAGCGGGACAGATACGCAGTATTTT
TRBV29-1,NA,TRBD2,TRBJ2-3,CSLGLAADTQYF,TGCAGCCTCGGACTAGCCGCAGATACGCAGTATTTT
TRBV19,NA,NA,TRBJ2-3,CASSIDLPGGPPLGDTQYF,TGTGCCAGTAGTATAGATCTACCAGGGGGGCCTCCTCTTGGGGATACGCAGTATTTT
TRBV5-6,NA,NA,TRBJ1-4,CASSLGATNEKLFF,TGTGCCAGCAGCTTGGGGGCGACTAATGAAAAACTGTTTTTT
TRBV19,NA,TRBD1,TRBJ1-5,CASSPTGALDQPQHF,TGTGCCAGTAGTCCAACAGGGGCTCTGGATCAGCCCCAGCATTTT
TRBV4-1,NA,NA,TRBJ2-7,CASSHDTWSSYEQYF,TGCGCCAGCAGCCATGACACCTGGAGCTCCTACGAGCAGTACTTC
TRBV14,NA,TRBD1,TRBJ1-2,CASSQVGTAFYGYTF,TGTGCCAGCAGCCAAGTCGGGACAGCCTTTTATGGCTACACCTTC
TRBV7-6,once,NA,TRBJ1-1,CASCQGTNTEAFF,TGTGCCAGCTGTCAGGGGACGAACACTGAAGCTTTCTTT
TRBV4-3,NA,NA,TRBJ1-4,CASSQDGEGTANEKLFF,TGCGCCAGCAGCCAAGATGGTGAGGGGACGGCTAATGAAAAACTGTTTTTT
TRBV5-1,NA,NA,TRBJ2-2,CASRVSGTGELFF,TGCGCCAGCAGAGTTTCGGGCACCGGGGAGCTGTTTTTT
TRBV10-3,NA,NA,TRBJ1-5,CAIALLRGAGNQPQHF,TGTGCCATCGCCCTCCTAAGGGGGGCAGGCAATCAGCCCCAGCATTTT
TRBV30,NA,NA,TRBJ2-5,CAWNSGALETQYF,TGTGCCTGGAATAGTGGTGCCCTAGAGACCCAGTACTTC
TRBV7-8,few,TRBD1,TRBJ1-5,CASSSGQGQPQHF,TGTGCCAGCAGCTCGGGACAGGGCCAGCCCCAGCATTTT
TRBV5-1,NA,TRBD1,TRBJ2-7,CASKSSPGQGFYEQYF,TGCGCCAGCAAATCTTCCCCGGGACAGGGTTTCTACGAGCAGTACTTC
TRBV6-6,once,NA,TRBJ1-2,CASRPDSGHANYGYTF,TGTGCCAGCAGACCCGACTCAGGGCATGCTAACTATGGCTACACCTTC
TRBV7-9,once,TRBD2,TRBJ2-5,CASSFSIGLVEETQYF,TGTGCCAGCAGCTTCAGTATTGGACTAGTTGAAGAGACCCAGTACTTC
TRBV2,NA,TRBD2,TRBJ2-1,CASNGLAVYNEQFF,TGTGCCAGCAATGGACTAGCGGTTTACAATGAGCAGTTCTTC
TRBV6-5,NA,NA,TRBJ1-5,CASSPRTVSNQPQHF,TGTGCCAGCAGTCCAAGGACCGTGAGCAATCAGCCCCAGCATTTT
TRBV7-9,NA,TRBD2,TRBJ2-7,CASSPRGGGSAYEQYF,TGTGCCAGCAGCCCCCGGGGGGGAGGGAGCGCCTACGAGCAGTACTTC
TRBV4-1,NA,NA,TRBJ2-1,CASSSPGQFKGESSYNEQFF,TGCGCCTCAAGCAGCCCCGGGCAGTTTAAGGGGGAAAGCTCCTACAATGAGCAGTTCTTC
TRBV19,NA,NA,TRBJ2-1,CASSMVGGSSYNEQFF,TGTGCCAGTAGTATGGTGGGTGGGAGCTCCTACAATGAGCAGTTCTTC
TRBV13,NA,NA,TRBJ2-3,CASSASLTDTQYF,TGTGCCAGCAGCGCCTCCCTCACAGATACGCAGTATTTT
TRBV30,NA,NA,TRBJ1-1,CAWGEGVEAFF,TGTGCCTGGGGGGAGGGGGTAGAAGCTTTCTTT
TRBV10-3,NA,NA,TRBJ1-6,CAISEKRDLHSPLHF,TGTGCCATCAGTGAGAAAAGGGACCTCCATTCACCCCTCCACTTT
TRBV7-9,NA,NA,TRBJ2-7,CASSLRGFYEQYF,TGTGCCAGCAGCTTACGAGGGTTCTACGAGCAGTACTTC
TRBV19,NA,NA,TRBJ1-5,CASSIDIGAYNQPQHF,TGTGCCAGTAGTATTGATATAGGGGCTTACAATCAGCCCCAGCATTTT
TRBV18,NA,NA,TRBJ2-2,CANSPPLKTGLVGTGELFF,TGTGCCAACTCACCACCTTTAAAGACAGGCTTAGTCGGCACCGGGGAGCTGTTTTTT
TRBV6-1,NA,TRBD2,TRBJ2-7,CATGLAGVRYEQYF,TGTGCCACCGGACTAGCGGGAGTTCGGTACGAGCAGTACTTC
TRBV13,NA,NA,TRBJ2-5,CASSSSYSLGETQYF,TGTGCCAGCAGCTCCTCGTATAGCTTAGGGGAGACCCAGTACTTC
TRBV2,NA,TRBD2,TRBJ2-1,CASSETSGRNEQFF,TGTGCCAGCAGTGAGACTAGCGGGAGGAATGAGCAGTTCTTC
TRBV9,NA,TRBD1,TRBJ1-4,CASSVDDRDGGEKLFF,TGTGCCAGCAGCGTCGACGACAGGGACGGTGGAGAAAAACTGTTTTTT
TRBV6-6,NA,TRBD1,TRBJ2-7,CASSQGQGPSYEQYF,TGTGCCAGCAGTCAGGGACAGGGGCCCTCCTACGAGCAGTACTTC
TRBV5-1,NA,NA,TRBJ2-7,CASRGGSGSEQYF,TGCGCCAGCAGAGGGGGGAGTGGTTCCGAGCAGTACTTC
TRBV5-5,NA,NA,TRBJ1-5,CASSLQPQDNQPQHF,TGTGCCAGCAGCTTGCAACCACAGGACAATCAGCCCCAGCATTTT
TRBV4-1,NA,TRBD1,TRBJ2-7,CASSQDLRTGNILEQYF,TGCGCCAGCAGCCAAGATCTTAGGACAGGGAATATTTTGGAGCAGTACTTC
TRBV14,few,NA,TRBJ2-1,CASSQSLTGDSFF,TGTGCCAGCAGCCAATCCCTGACAGGTGATTCGTTCTTC
TRBV6-5,NA,NA,TRBJ1-2,CASRANREGYTF,TGTGCCAGCAGAGCAAACAGGGAAGGCTACACCTTC
TRBV2,once,NA,TRBJ2-3,CASSEFTGARADTQYF,TGTGCCAGCAGTGAATTCACGGGCGCTAGGGCAGATACGCAGTATTTT
TRBV2,NA,TRBD1,TRBJ1-5,CASSSTGDYQPQHF,TGTGCCAGCAGTTCGACAGGGGACTATCAGCCCCAGCATTTT
TRBV5-1,NA,NA,TRBJ1-1,CASSPLGHTEAFF,TGCGCCAGCAGCCCGCTGGGGCACACTGAAGCTTTCTTT
TRBV4-1,NA,NA,TRBJ2-2,CASSQVYDGELFF,TGCGCCAGCAGCCAAGTTTACGACGGGGAGCTGTTTTTT